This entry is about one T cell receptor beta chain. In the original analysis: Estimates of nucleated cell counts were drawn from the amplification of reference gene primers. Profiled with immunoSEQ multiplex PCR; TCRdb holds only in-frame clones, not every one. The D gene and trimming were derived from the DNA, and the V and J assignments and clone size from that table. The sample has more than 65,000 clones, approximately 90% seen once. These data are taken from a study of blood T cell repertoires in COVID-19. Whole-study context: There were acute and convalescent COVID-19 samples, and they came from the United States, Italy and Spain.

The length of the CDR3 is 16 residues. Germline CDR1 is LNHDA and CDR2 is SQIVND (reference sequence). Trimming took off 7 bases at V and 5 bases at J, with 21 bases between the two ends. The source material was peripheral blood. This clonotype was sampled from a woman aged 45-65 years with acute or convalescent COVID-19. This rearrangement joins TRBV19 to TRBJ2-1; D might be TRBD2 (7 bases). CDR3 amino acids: CASTILGGGAHNEQFF. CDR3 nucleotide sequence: TGTGCCAGTACCATTCTAGGGGGGGGCGCCCACAATGAGCAGTTCTTC. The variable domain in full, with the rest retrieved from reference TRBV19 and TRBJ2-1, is DGGITQSPKYLFRKEGQNVTLSCEQNLNHDAMYWYRQDPGQGLRLIYYSQIVNDFQKGDIAEGYSVSREKKESFPLTVTSAQKNPTAFYLCASTILGGGAHNEQFFGPGTRLTVL.